This entry lists 27 T cell receptor beta chains sequenced from one sample in a study of CD8+ T cells in alopecia areata (dated by TCRdb to between 2018 and 2020). What the time point label conveys for this sample: about 25 weeks on oral tofacitinib. This sample's treatment or condition label indicates: oral pan-JAK inhibitor, 5-10 mg twice daily. Libraries were prepared through the immunoSEQ multiplex PCR assay. To provide template for TCR sequencing, every sample had RNA extracted and reverse transcribed into cDNA. TCRdb's version of the immuneACCESS table is confined to in-frame rearrangements and falls short of the full clone set. An unresolved V gene accounts for under half of the shortfall where checked; the remainder is of unknown origin. The sample table records about 300,000 clones; 58% of these occur just once. Jointly, the top ten make up roughly 1.8% of the sample. Specimen: CD4+ T cells sorted from blood, collected at week 24, from a patient treated with tofacitinib. Receptors originate from a human donor with alopecia areata.

Regarding this clone: The sample carries other DNA sequences with the same CDR3. The genes are TRBV28 and TRBJ2-7, with TRBD1 matching 8 bases. The CDR3 covers 15 residues. Germline V gives CDR1 MDHEN, CDR2 SYDVKM. The V gene end was trimmed by 3 bases and the J gene end by 3 bases; junction bases not matched to a gene: 7. The CDR3: CASSLPGTGGYEQYF. The CDR3 DNA reads TGTGCCAGCAGTTTGCCGGGGACAGGCGGCTACGAGCAGTACTTC.

J is TRBJ2-7 and V is TRBV2; D unclear. With 4 bases removed from V and 4 bases from J, the gap between germline ends came to 5 bases. The CDR3 sequence is 11 residues long. Germline V CDR1 and CDR2: SNHLY, FYNNEI. This CDR3 is CASSALYEQYF. The DNA of the CDR3 is TGTGCCAGCAGTGCCCTTTACGAGCAGTACTTC.

The CDR3 protein is CASSPGTGDSYEQYF. In DNA, the CDR3 is TGTGCCAGCAGCCCCGGGACAGGAGACTCCTACGAGCAGTACTTC. V and J are TRBV6-6 and TRBJ2-7; 8 bases map to TRBD1. This CDR3 comprises 15 residues. V shed 6 bases, J shed 0 bases, and the junction held 7 bases outside the gene matches. Germline-derived CDR1 and CDR2 are MNHNY and SVGAGI (reference sequence).

The genes are TRBV20-1 and TRBJ2-1, with no clear D. This CDR3 contains 11 residues. Germline values: CDR1 DFQATT, CDR2 SNEGSKA (reference sequence). Trimming removed 1 base at V and 7 bases at J, with 5 bases between. CDR3 in DNA: TGCAGTGCTAGAGTTGTAAATGAGCAGTTCTTC. The encoded protein is CSARVVNEQFF.

The gene calls are TRBV29-1 and TRBJ2-1; D might be TRBD1 (6 bases). The CDR3 sequence is 12 residues long. Trimming pared 4 bases from V and 7 bases from J, leaving 11 bases between. Per germline, CDR1 SQVTM and CDR2 ANQGSEA. This chain's CDR3 is CSVVHTGNEQFF. In DNA form, the CDR3 reads TGCAGCGTTGTCCATACAGGGAATGAGCAGTTCTTC.

The chain joins TRBV29-1 to TRBJ2-3; 7 bases fit TRBD1. Germline-derived CDR1 and CDR2 are SQVTM and ANQGSEA. This CDR3 is built from 14 residues. The ends lost 4 bases at V and 2 bases at J; junction bases unmatched: 6. The CDR3: CSVAQGTPTDTQYF. Written as DNA, the CDR3 is TGCAGCGTTGCACAGGGGACCCCCACAGATACGCAGTATTTT.

The chain carries TRBV6-6 and TRBJ1-2; TRBD1 agrees at 8 bases. Germline-derived CDR1 and CDR2 are MNHNY and SVGAGI (reference sequence). There are 13 residues in the CDR3. The trim removed 5 bases at V and 4 bases at J, leaving 3 bases unmatched. The chain's CDR3 is CASSPGTGYGYTF. CDR3 in DNA: TGTGCCAGCAGTCCCGGGACAGGCTATGGCTACACCTTC.

This clone was detected a few times. This sequence joins TRBV10-3 and TRBJ2-3; TRBD2 matches at 8 bases. V shed 11 bases, J shed 3 bases, and the junction held 7 bases outside the gene matches. Per the germline V gene, CDR1 is ENHRY and CDR2 is SYGVKD. This CDR3 contains 13 residues. CDR3 bases: TGTGCCTCCTCCGGGGGGGCGACAGATACGCAGTATTTT. It encodes CASSGGATDTQYF.

V usage is TRBV9 and J usage is TRBJ2-7, with TRBD1 matching over 12 bases. The ends lost 4 bases at V and 2 bases at J; junction bases unmatched: 4. Germline V lookup: CDR1 SGDLS, CDR2 YYNGEE. This CDR3 is 15 amino acids long. CDR3 DNA sequence: TGTGCCAGCAGCAACCGGGACAGGGGGCCCTACGAGCAGTACTTC. Residues: CASSNRDRGPYEQYF.

This clone has only a few counts. Here the CDR3 DNA reads TGTGCCATCAGTGGGACAGGGGCGAACTACGAGCAGTACTTC. This codes for CAISGTGANYEQYF. The chain is built from TRBV10-3 and TRBJ2-7; 9 positions match TRBD1. CDR3 length: 14 amino acids. Unmatched junction bases numbered 4, after V lost 4 bases and J lost 3 bases. Germline lookup yields CDR1 ENHRY and CDR2 SYGVKD.

Turning to this clone: The identical CDR3 is also encoded by other nucleotide sequences in the sample. The chain links TRBV15 to TRBJ1-2; no clear D gene. This CDR3 is built from 14 residues. V was trimmed by 0 bases and J by 2 bases, leaving 7 bases between them. Germline V gene sequence: CDR1 LNHNV, CDR2 YYDKDF (reference sequence). The CDR3 protein is CATSRDKGNYGYTF. The DNA of the CDR3 is TGTGCCACCAGCAGAGATAAAGGAAACTATGGCTACACCTTC.

This clone has a handful of counts. The V call is TRBV6-1, the J call TRBJ2-5; D unresolved. Trimming left V 5 bases short and J 3 bases short, with 4 bases between. CDR3 size: 11 residues. CDR1 is MNHNS and CDR2 is SASEGT in the germline V gene. The CDR3 DNA sequence: TGTGCCAGCAGTCCGGAAGAGACCCAGTACTTC. Its protein is CASSPEETQYF.

The rearrangement links TRBV11-3 to TRBJ2-7, with D possibly TRBD2 on 6 matching bases. V shed 1 base and J shed 5 bases, with 18 bases lying between them. The CDR3 contains 16 residues. Germline CDR1 reads SGHNT; CDR2 reads YENEEA. The CDR3 nucleotides are TGTGCCAGCAGCTTAGGTCCCCAGGGCCGGAGGGACGAGCAGTACTTC. As protein: CASSLGPQGRRDEQYF. Variable domain in full (rest from reference TRBV11-3 and TRBJ2-7): EAGVVQSPRYKIIEKKQPVAFWCNPISGHNTLYWYLQNLGQGPELLIRYENEEAVDDSQLPKDRFSAERLKGVDSTLKIQPAELGDSAVYLCASSLGPQGRRDEQYFGPGTRLTVT.

The V call is TRBV30, the J call TRBJ2-2; D unclear. This CDR3 has 12 residues. CDR1 and CDR2 (germline): GTSNPN, SVGIG (reference sequence). Between the trimmed V and J ends, which lost 5 bases and 0 bases, there was a span of 4 bases. CDR3: CAWSTNTGELFF. CDR3 nucleotide sequence: TGTGCCTGGTCCACGAACACCGGGGAGCTGTTTTTT.

The chain joins TRBV30 to TRBJ2-4; D is possibly TRBD2 (6 bases). Trimming left V 1 base short and J 8 bases short, with 9 bases between. The CDR3 length is 12 residues. Germline V lookup: CDR1 GTSNPN, CDR2 SVGIG (reference sequence). The CDR3 is CAWSGGGDIQYF. The CDR3 coding sequence is TGTGCCTGGAGTGGGGGAGGCGACATTCAGTACTTC.

The genes are TRBV30 and TRBJ2-7; tentatively, D is TRBD2 (5 bases). Deletions cut 3 bases from V and 0 bases from J, with 12 bases between. This CDR3 comprises 14 residues. Germline V gene sequence: CDR1 GTSNPN, CDR2 SVGIG (reference sequence). CDR3: CAWRRSGISYEQYF. The DNA of the CDR3 is TGTGCCTGGAGACGCAGCGGAATCTCCTACGAGCAGTACTTC. Supplemented by reference TRBV30 and TRBJ2-7, the full variable domain reads SQTIHQWPATLVQPVGSPLSLECTVEGTSNPNLYWYRQAAGRGLQLLFYSVGIGQISSEVPQNLSASRPQDRQFILSSKKLLLSDSGFYLCAWRRSGISYEQYFGPGTRLTVT.

This clone was picked up a small number of times. The CDR3 is CASSMASVSTDTQYF. In DNA, the CDR3 is TGTGCCAGTAGTATGGCTAGCGTGTCCACAGATACGCAGTATTTT. The gene calls are TRBV19 and TRBJ2-3, with a possible D match to TRBD2 (6 bases). Per the germline V gene, CDR1 is LNHDA and CDR2 is SQIVND (reference sequence). The CDR3 is 15 amino acids. The V end lost 3 bases, the J end lost 2 bases, and 12 bases lay between the germline ends.

The gene calls are TRBV15 and TRBJ1-5, with D unclear. This CDR3 has 14 residues. The V end lost 3 bases, the J end lost 1 base, and 7 bases lay between the germline ends. Germline lookup yields CDR1 LNHNV and CDR2 YYDKDF (reference sequence). The CDR3 DNA follows: TGTGCCACCAGCAGCCTTGACAGCAATCAGCCCCAGCATTTT. Protein product: CATSSLDSNQPQHF.

V gene TRBV30 combines with J gene TRBJ1-3; 7 nucleotides match TRBD1. J gave up 4 bases and V 0 bases, and 3 bases lay outside the gene matches. This CDR3 has 14 residues. Germline V gene sequence: CDR1 GTSNPN, CDR2 SVGIG (reference sequence). As DNA, the CDR3 is TGTGCCTGGAGTGTCGGACAGGTGGGAAACACCATATATTTT. This translates into CAWSVGQVGNTIYF.

This chain connects TRBV7-9 to TRBJ2-7, with D possibly TRBD1 on 6 matching bases. Germline V gives CDR1 SEHNR, CDR2 FQNEAQ (reference sequence). V lost 5 bases and J 4 bases, leaving 15 bases between the germline ends. The CDR3 is made up of 14 amino acids. CDR3 DNA: TGTGCCAGCAGCCCCTCCCAGGGGAATTACGAGCAGTACTTC. Translation: CASSPSQGNYEQYF.

This chain connects TRBV4-2 to TRBJ2-7; TRBD2 is a possible D gene (7 bases). Germline V gene lookup returns CDR1 LGHNA and CDR2 YNFKEQ. The CDR3 spans 15 residues. Between the trimmed V and J ends, which lost 1 base and 1 base, there was a span of 11 bases. CDR3 DNA sequence: TGTGCCAGCAGCCAAGCGGGGGGACAATCCTACGAGCAGTACTTC. The encoded protein is CASSQAGGQSYEQYF.

CDR3 DNA sequence: TGTGCCAGCAGCCAAGATTCTGGTCCCGGGGAGACCCAGTACTTC. Its protein is CASSQDSGPGETQYF. The V and J genes are TRBV4-2 and TRBJ2-5; D remains unclear. The CDR3 contains 15 residues. Trimming left V 0 bases short and J 5 bases short, with 13 bases between. Germline CDR1 is LGHNA and CDR2 is YNFKEQ.

The chain joins TRBV7-2 to TRBJ1-5; D is ambiguous. Germline V CDR1 and CDR2: SGHTA, FQGNSA. V gave up 3 bases and J gave up 0 bases, with 12 bases separating them. This CDR3 has 16 residues. DNA of the CDR3: TGTGCCAGCAGCTTGGTGGGAGGGTATAGCAATCAGCCCCAGCATTTT. It yields the protein CASSLVGGYSNQPQHF.

This chain joins TRBV11-2 and TRBJ2-3, with 12 positions matching TRBD2. The germline CDR1 and CDR2 sequences are SGHAT and FQNNGV. This CDR3 has 18 residues. The V gene end was trimmed by 0 bases and the J gene end by 6 bases; junction bases not matched to a gene: 10. The CDR3 here is CASSLEFPSGGAGDTQYF. CDR3 coding DNA: TGTGCCAGCAGCTTAGAATTTCCTAGCGGGGGGGCCGGCGATACGCAGTATTTT.

V is TRBV29-1 and J is TRBJ2-1; D may be TRBD1 (5 bases). With 0 bases removed from V and 12 bases from J, the gap between germline ends came to 12 bases. The CDR3 has 12 amino acids. Germline CDR1 and CDR2: SQVTM and ANQGSEA. In nucleotides, the CDR3 is TGCAGCGTTGAAGATCAGACAGTCGGGCAGTTCTTC. It encodes CSVEDQTVGQFF.

V and J are TRBV29-1 and TRBJ1-1, with a possible D match to TRBD1 (6 bases). The CDR3 extends over 13 amino acids. Between the trimmed V and J ends, which lost 8 bases and 5 bases, there was a span of 18 bases. Germline CDR1 SQVTM, CDR2 ANQGSEA. DNA for the CDR3: TGCAGCTCCTGGACAGAAACTGTAACTGAAGCTTTCTTT. Amino acids: CSSWTETVTEAFF. The variable domain in full, completed from reference TRBV29-1 and TRBJ1-1, reads SAVISQKPSRDICQRGTSLTIQCQVDSQVTMMFWYRQQPGQSLTLIATANQGSEATYESGFVIDKFPISRPNLTFSTLTVSNMSPEDSSIYLCSSWTETVTEAFFGQGTRLTVV.

The CDR3 is CASSLGTGGAWGYGYTF. Here the CDR3 DNA reads TGTGCCAGCAGTTTGGGGACAGGGGGCGCTTGGGGCTATGGCTACACCTTC. The chain employs TRBV28 and TRBJ1-2; 12 nucleotides align to TRBD1. The V gene end was trimmed by 3 bases and the J gene end by 4 bases; junction bases not matched to a gene: 9. From germline, CDR1 is MDHEN and CDR2 SYDVKM. This CDR3 is built from 17 residues.